The rows below give T cell receptor beta chains drawn from one sample of a study of CD8 T cells in ankylosing spondylitis. From the 5' RACE reads, TCRdb called clonotypes with MiXCR, one entry per CDR3 protein. The sample shows more than 60,000 distinct CDR3 sequences, around 6.4% of them seen only once. Sequencing was done on a sample of synovial fluid, either unsorted or a sorted T cell fraction (not recorded which). These receptors originate from a male donor with ankylosing spondylitis. The CDR3 runs from the conserved cysteine through the conserved F or W. A D gene is named only where the DNA matches it firmly. Size is stated for part of the rows, as once, few or many counts, or as a class when the clone is expanded.

d_gene	j_gene	v_gene	abundance	CDR3aa	CDR3nt
-	TRBJ2-1	TRBV5-1	-	CASSEGGTYNEQFF	TGCGCCAGCAGCGAAGGGGGGACATACAATGAGCAGTTCTTC
-	TRBJ1-5	TRBV12-3/TRBV12-4	many	CASSSSVEGQPQHF	TGTGCCAGCAGTTCCTCGGTGGAAGGTCAGCCCCAGCATTTT
TRBD2	TRBJ2-3	TRBV28	-	CASSSLTSGRADTQYF	TGTGCCAGCAGTTCTTTAACTAGCGGGAGGGCAGATACGCAGTATTTT
-	TRBJ1-5	TRBV5-5	many	CASSLERGNQPQHF	TGTGCCAGCAGCCTAGAGAGGGGAAATCAGCCCCAGCATTTT
-	TRBJ2-1	TRBV2	many	CASSEVRGAHEQFF	TGTGCCAGCAGTGAGGTTCGGGGAGCCCATGAGCAGTTCTTC
-	TRBJ2-6	TRBV27	many	CASRMKVQGANVLTF	TGTGCCAGCAGGATGAAGGTGCAAGGGGCCAACGTCCTGACTTTC
-	TRBJ2-1	TRBV7-2	many	CASSLAGTSYNEQFF	TGTGCCAGCAGCTTAGCGGGGACGTCCTACAATGAGCAGTTCTTC
-	TRBJ2-3	TRBV20-1	many	CSAPGTFSTDTQYF	TGCAGTGCTCCTGGGACTTTTAGCACAGATACGCAGTATTTT
TRBD2	TRBJ2-7	TRBV6-2/TRBV6-3	-	CASSWGLGYEQYF	TGTGCCAGCAGTTGGGGACTAGGCTACGAGCAGTACTTC
TRBD1	TRBJ2-3	TRBV9	few	CASSAHGDSPSTDTQYF	TGTGCCAGCAGCGCCCACGGGGACAGCCCTAGCACAGATACGCAGTATTTT
-	TRBJ2-6	TRBV7-3	few	CASSPWIVRSGANVLTF	TGTGCCAGCAGCCCCTGGATAGTTCGTAGTGGGGCCAACGTCCTGACTTTC
-	TRBJ2-1	TRBV24-1	-	CATSDRDGAVQFF	TGTGCCACCAGTGACCGCGACGGAGCTGTGCAGTTCTTC
TRBD1	TRBJ2-7	TRBV15	many	CATSRVRQGRYEQYF	TGTGCCACCAGCAGAGTAAGACAGGGGCGCTACGAGCAGTACTTC
-	TRBJ1-1	TRBV3-1	many	CASSQVVGLAFF	TGTGCCAGCAGCCAAGTCGTCGGGCTAGCTTTCTTT
-	TRBJ2-5	TRBV7-7	many	CASSFDRDETQYF	TGTGCTAGCAGCTTTGACCGAGATGAGACCCAGTACTTC
TRBD2	TRBJ2-2	TRBV5-1	-	CASKGGTSDTGELFF	TGCGCCAGCAAGGGCGGGACTAGTGACACCGGGGAGCTGTTTTTT
TRBD2	TRBJ2-1	TRBV10-3	many	CAISERTSGAYNEQFF	TGTGCCATCAGTGAGAGGACTAGCGGGGCATACAATGAGCAGTTCTTC
-	TRBJ2-1	TRBV2	-	CASSEFRNNEQFF	TGTGCCAGCAGTGAATTTCGGAACAATGAGCAGTTCTTC
-	TRBJ2-5	TRBV20-1	many	CSASPGRETQYF	TGCAGTGCTAGTCCCGGTAGAGAGACCCAGTACTTC
-	TRBJ2-1	TRBV12-3/TRBV12-4	many	CASSLSNEQFF	TGTGCCAGCAGTTTATCCAATGAGCAGTTCTTC
-	TRBJ2-1	TRBV5-1	many	CASSLGSFSYNEQFF	TGCGCCAGCAGCTTGGGGAGTTTCTCCTACAATGAGCAGTTCTTC
-	TRBJ1-1	TRBV5-1	few	CASSGQPGLDTEAFF	TGCGCCAGCAGCGGCCAGCCAGGGCTGGACACTGAAGCTTTCTTT
-	TRBJ2-1	TRBV30	many	CAWSVGPYNEQFF	TGTGCCTGGAGTGTAGGACCGTACAATGAGCAGTTCTTC
-	TRBJ2-5	TRBV4-2	-	CASSQGTGITGETQYF	TGTGCCAGCAGCCAGGGGACCGGGATAACGGGGGAGACCCAGTACTTC
TRBD2	TRBJ2-7	TRBV20-1	few	CSAPTGLASYEQYF	TGCAGTGCCCCCACGGGACTAGCATCCTACGAGCAGTACTTC
TRBD2	TRBJ2-7	TRBV19	many	CASSSRGRPYEQYF	TGTGCCAGCAGTAGTCGCGGGAGACCTTACGAGCAGTACTTC
-	TRBJ2-3	TRBV12-3/TRBV12-4	-	CASSRLRVDTQYF	TGTGCCAGCAGTCGCCTGCGGGTAGATACGCAGTATTTT
TRBD2	TRBJ2-1	TRBV7-2	once	CASSLKAGNNEQFF	TGTGCCAGCAGCTTAAAAGCGGGAAACAATGAGCAGTTCTTC
TRBD2	TRBJ2-1	TRBV29-1	many	CSFSAGVPRGEQFF	TGCAGCTTCTCTGCGGGAGTACCCCGGGGTGAGCAGTTCTTC
-	TRBJ1-1	TRBV12-3/TRBV12-4	-	CASSRGIYGNTEAFF	TGTGCCAGCAGCCGGGGGATATACGGAAACACTGAAGCTTTCTTT
-	TRBJ1-2	TRBV20-1	-	CSARPQDGTNYGYTF	TGCAGTGCTAGACCTCAGGATGGTACTAACTATGGCTACACCTTC
-	TRBJ2-1	TRBV11-1	-	CASSLGGTGRSSYNEQFF	TGTGCCAGCAGCTTAGGGGGAACAGGGAGAAGCTCCTACAATGAGCAGTTCTTC
-	TRBJ2-1	TRBV6-5	many	CASSSGDGDYNEQFF	TGTGCCAGCAGTTCAGGGGACGGGGACTACAATGAGCAGTTCTTC
-	TRBJ1-1	TRBV5-5	many	CASSYRGEGNTEAFF	TGTGCCAGCAGCTATAGGGGGGAGGGGAACACTGAAGCTTTCTTT